This T cell receptor beta chain comes out of a study of sequential checkpoint blockade in melanoma. Overall study context: TCRbeta immunosequencing was performed on DNA from more than 75 pretreatment melanoma tumor samples. Study findings and constraints: Rising tumor T-cell fraction and clonality meant about 30 times likelier benefit. PD-L1 staining and CD8+ counts, not mutational load, tracked tumor T-cell clonality.

Treatment in this sample: randomized to nivolumab then ipilimumab (arm A) or the reverse (arm B). Clones were sequenced by immunoSEQ multiplex PCR, and TCRdb holds only the in-frame ones, with some missing. This table holds some 6,200 clones, roughly a quarter found once. The CDR3 has 16 residues. V dropped 3 bases and J dropped 2; count of bases not matched to a gene: 8. Germline V gene sequence: CDR1 MNHGY, CDR2 SAAAGT. This clone turned up a few times. What it binds is unknown. The chain is built from TRBV6-8 and TRBJ2-7; 9 nucleotides align to TRBD2. The source material was tumor tissue (inferred from file names), sampled from a patient given nivolumab and ipilimumab in sequence. This TCR was recovered from a human donor with melanoma. This CDR3 reads CASSYRTSGLPYEQYF. DNA of the CDR3: TGTGCCAGCAGTTATAGAACTAGCGGGCTCCCCTACGAGCAGTACTTC.